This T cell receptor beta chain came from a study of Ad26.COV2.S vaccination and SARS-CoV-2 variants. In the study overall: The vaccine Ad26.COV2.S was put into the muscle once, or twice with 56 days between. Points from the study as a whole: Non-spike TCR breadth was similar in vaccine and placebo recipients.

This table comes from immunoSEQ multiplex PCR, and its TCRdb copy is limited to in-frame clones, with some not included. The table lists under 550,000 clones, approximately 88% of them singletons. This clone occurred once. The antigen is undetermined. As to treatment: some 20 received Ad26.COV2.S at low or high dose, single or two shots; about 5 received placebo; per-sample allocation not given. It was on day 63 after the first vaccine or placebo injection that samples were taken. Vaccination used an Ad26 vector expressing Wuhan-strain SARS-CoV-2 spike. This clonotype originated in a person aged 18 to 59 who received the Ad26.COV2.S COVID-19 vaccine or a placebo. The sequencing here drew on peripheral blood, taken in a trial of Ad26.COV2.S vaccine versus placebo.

The CDR3 loop reads CASSPRGHRGNTGELFF. CDR3 in DNA: TGTGCCAGCAGCCCCCGGGGGCACAGGGGAAACACCGGGGAGCTGTTTTTT. The chain combines TRBV27 with TRBJ2-2; D is possibly TRBD1 (7 bases). The germline gives CDR1 MNHEY, CDR2 SMNVEV (reference sequence). V was trimmed by 6 bases and J by 2 bases, leaving 19 bases between them. The CDR3 spans 17 residues.